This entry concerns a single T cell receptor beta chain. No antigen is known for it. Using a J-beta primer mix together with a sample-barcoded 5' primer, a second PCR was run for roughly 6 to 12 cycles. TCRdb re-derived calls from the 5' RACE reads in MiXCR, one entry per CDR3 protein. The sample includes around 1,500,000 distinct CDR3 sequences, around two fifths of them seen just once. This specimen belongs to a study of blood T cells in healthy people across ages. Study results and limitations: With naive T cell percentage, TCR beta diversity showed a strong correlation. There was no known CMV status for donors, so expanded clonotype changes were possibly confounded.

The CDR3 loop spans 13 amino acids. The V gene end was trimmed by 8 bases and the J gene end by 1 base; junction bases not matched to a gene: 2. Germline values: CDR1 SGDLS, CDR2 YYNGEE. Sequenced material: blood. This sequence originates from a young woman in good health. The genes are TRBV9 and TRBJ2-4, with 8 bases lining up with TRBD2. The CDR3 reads CASKREAKNIQYF. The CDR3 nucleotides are TGTGCCAGTAAGCGGGAGGCCAAAAACATTCAGTACTTC.